The 29 T cell receptor beta chains presented below share a single source sample, sequenced in a study of T cell responses to AZD1222 COVID-19 vaccine. TCRdb's table, derived via immunoSEQ multiplex PCR, lists solely in-frame clones and lacks some. Among more than 75,000 clones listed, 88% were seen once. Sequenced material: peripheral blood, taken 28 days after the second AZD1222 dose. Receptors were obtained from an adult who received the AZD1222 COVID-19 vaccine.

J is TRBJ2-3 and V is TRBV28, with TRBD2 identical over 8 bases. Germline CDR1 and CDR2: MDHEN and SYDVKM. The CDR3 is 15 amino acids. V shed 4 bases, J shed 6 bases, and the junction held 9 bases outside the gene matches. CDR3 sequence: CASSSPGLGKDTQYF. CDR3 bases: TGTGCCAGCAGTTCACCGGGACTAGGGAAGGATACGCAGTATTTT.

The gene calls are TRBV3-1 (or the pseudogene TRBV3-2) and TRBJ1-2; 7 positions match TRBD1. The CDR3 runs 16 residues. V dropped 2 bases and J dropped 4; count of bases not matched to a gene: 10. CDR1 and CDR2 from the germline V gene are LGHDT and YNNKEL (reference sequence). The CDR3 loop reads CASSQRRQGIAYGYTF. DNA of the CDR3: TGTGCCAGCAGCCAACGCCGACAGGGCATCGCCTATGGCTACACCTTC.

The gene calls are TRBV19 and TRBJ1-2; D call uncertain. Germline V lookup: CDR1 LNHDA, CDR2 SQIVND (reference sequence). Trimming stripped 5 bases from V and 1 base from J, with 11 bases between. The CDR3 has 14 amino acids. DNA for the CDR3: TGTGCCAGTAGTCCCCGGCCAGATAACTATGGCTACACCTTC. This sequence encodes CASSPRPDNYGYTF. The variable domain in full, completed from reference TRBV19 and TRBJ1-2, reads DGGITQSPKYLFRKEGQNVTLSCEQNLNHDAMYWYRQDPGQGLRLIYYSQIVNDFQKGDIAEGYSVSREKKESFPLTVTSAQKNPTAFYLCASSPRPDNYGYTFGSGTRLTVV.

V gene TRBV25-1 combines with J gene TRBJ2-5; 7 bases map to TRBD1. V was pared by 4 bases and J by 4 bases, with 9 bases of the junction left unmatched. This CDR3 comprises 15 residues. The germline gives CDR1 MGHDK, CDR2 SYGVNS. CDR3 nucleotide sequence: TGTGCCAGCAGTGGCCGACAGGGTAGTGGAGAGACCCAGTACTTC. Translating gives CASSGRQGSGETQYF.

This chain connects TRBV15 to TRBJ1-2; TRBD1 agrees at 7 bases. CDR1 and CDR2 (germline): LNHNV, YYDKDF (reference sequence). J gave up 2 bases and V 5 bases, and 5 bases lay outside the gene matches. The CDR3 sequence is 14 residues long. The CDR3 loop reads CATSGRDRNYGYTF. The CDR3 nucleotides read TGTGCCACCAGCGGCCGGGACAGAAACTATGGCTACACCTTC.

V and J are TRBV19 and TRBJ1-1, with 11 bases aligning to TRBD1. Germline lookup yields CDR1 LNHDA and CDR2 SQIVND (reference sequence). Trimming removed 1 base from V and 8 bases from J; junction bases left unmatched: 6. This CDR3 is built from 15 residues. This CDR3 is CASSIGGQGAWEAFF. In nucleotides, the CDR3 is TGTGCCAGTAGTATAGGAGGACAGGGGGCCTGGGAAGCTTTCTTT.

The chain recombines TRBV12-3 or TRBV12-4 with TRBJ1-5; D may be TRBD1 (6 bases). V dropped 2 bases and J dropped 7 bases, with 9 bases sitting between them. This CDR3 contains 13 residues. The DNA for the CDR3 is TGTGCCAGCAGTTTATTCAGGGGACAGCCCCAGCATTTT. Its translation: CASSLFRGQPQHF.

This chain joins TRBV9 and TRBJ1-1; no clear D gene. Trimming left V 4 bases short and J 0 bases short, with 10 bases between. This CDR3 is 14 amino acids long. The germline gives CDR1 SGDLS, CDR2 YYNGEE. This chain's CDR3 is CASSPGQVNTEAFF. As DNA, the CDR3 is TGTGCCAGCAGCCCCGGTCAGGTGAACACTGAAGCTTTCTTT.

This chain joins TRBV27 and TRBJ2-1, with 7 bases that match TRBD2. V dropped 2 bases and J dropped 0; count of bases not matched to a gene: 10. Germline loops: CDR1 MNHEY, CDR2 SMNVEV (reference sequence). The CDR3 contains 18 residues. This CDR3 reads CASSLRTSSGVSYNEQFF. As DNA, the CDR3 is TGTGCCAGCAGTTTACGGACATCTAGCGGAGTCTCCTACAATGAGCAGTTCTTC.

The genes are TRBV19 and TRBJ2-3, with 13 bases that match TRBD2. With 3 bases clipped from V and 3 bases from J, the junction kept 15 bases outside the gene matches. The CDR3 is 20 amino acids. Germline CDR1 and CDR2: LNHDA and SQIVND (reference sequence). The CDR3 reads CASSIGTGFRLAGGTDTQYF. DNA for the CDR3: TGTGCCAGTAGTATCGGGACAGGGTTCCGACTAGCGGGAGGTACAGATACGCAGTATTTT.

CDR3 bases: TGTGCCAGCAGTAACCCGACCGAGCAGTACTTC. This sequence encodes CASSNPTEQYF. The gene calls are TRBV28 and TRBJ2-7; D unresolved. Trimming removed 5 bases from V and 6 bases from J, with 8 bases in between. CDR3 length equals 11 residues. Looked up from germline, CDR1 is MDHEN and CDR2 is SYDVKM.

The gene calls are TRBV7-2 and TRBJ1-2; no clear D gene. The germline V gene has CDR1 SGHTA and CDR2 FQGNSA. This CDR3 spans 14 amino acids. Trimming shortened V by 2 bases and J by 8 bases, and 15 bases separated the two germline ends. CDR3 DNA sequence: TGTGCCAGCAGCTTATGGGGTGTGGCGGAGGGCTACACCTTC. It codes for CASSLWGVAEGYTF.

The chain has TRBV6-5 and TRBJ2-2, with 7 bases that match TRBD1. The CDR3 covers 15 residues. Trimming removed 6 bases from V and 4 bases from J; junction bases left unmatched: 8. The V gene's germline CDR1 is MNHEY and CDR2 SVGAGI. CDR3 coding DNA: TGTGCCAGCAGACCCTACAGGGGCGGCACCGGGGAGCTGTTTTTT. Residues: CASRPYRGGTGELFF.

V is TRBV24-1 and J is TRBJ2-2; 11 nucleotides agree with TRBD1. V lost 10 bases to trimming and J lost 6 bases; unmatched junction nucleotides: 6. CDR3 length equals 14 residues. Germline values: CDR1 KGHDR, CDR2 SFDVKD. The chain's CDR3 is CATTGTGGPGELFF. The CDR3 bases are TGTGCCACTACCGGGACAGGGGGTCCCGGGGAGCTGTTTTTT.

The chain has TRBV6-2 or TRBV6-3 and TRBJ2-5; 8 bases agree with TRBD2. CDR1 and CDR2 (germline): MNHEY, SVGEGT. V was pared by 8 bases and J by 5 bases, with 13 bases of the junction left unmatched. This CDR3 contains 15 residues. CDR3 sequence: CASRPIAGFLETQYF. As DNA, the CDR3 is TGTGCCAGCCGCCCAATAGCGGGATTTTTGGAGACCCAGTACTTC.

V is TRBV18 and J is TRBJ1-2, with D hard to call. Trimming stripped 5 bases from V and 5 bases from J, with 12 bases between. The CDR3 sequence is 13 residues long. From germline, CDR1 is KGHSH and CDR2 LQKENI. CDR3 DNA: TGTGCCAGCTCATCTGATACCGTATATGGCTACACCTTC. It translates to CASSSDTVYGYTF.

This chain joins TRBV6-1 and TRBJ1-3; 10 positions match TRBD1. This CDR3 is built from 18 residues. V was pared by 1 base and J by 3 bases, with 9 bases of the junction left unmatched. The germline V gene has CDR1 MNHNS and CDR2 SASEGT. The CDR3 protein is CASSEVRQGQGGGNTIYF. The DNA for the CDR3 is TGTGCCAGCAGTGAAGTACGGCAAGGACAGGGGGGTGGAAACACCATATATTTT.

This rearrangement joins TRBV18 to TRBJ1-1, with TRBD1 identical over 8 bases. Germline V gives CDR1 KGHSH, CDR2 LQKENI. This CDR3 is built from 16 residues. V lost 1 base, J lost 0 bases, and 4 bases stayed unmatched. CDR3 residues: CASSPHPGQVNTEAFF. The CDR3 DNA sequence: TGTGCCAGCTCACCACACCCGGGACAGGTGAACACTGAAGCTTTCTTT.

The chain employs TRBV10-2 and TRBJ2-5; 7 nucleotides agree with TRBD2. With 0 bases clipped from V and 6 bases from J, the junction kept 10 bases outside the gene matches. Germline lookup yields CDR1 WSHSY and CDR2 SAAADI. This CDR3 is built from 16 residues. CDR3 region: CASSESGSGSQKTQYF. CDR3 coding DNA: TGCGCCAGCAGTGAGTCTGGTAGCGGGTCCCAGAAGACCCAGTACTTC.

This clone came up a few times. This chain joins TRBV28 and TRBJ1-2, with unresolved D. The ends were cut back, 7 bases at V and 4 bases at J, with 19 bases in the middle. Germline CDR1 reads MDHEN; CDR2 reads SYDVKM. The CDR3 loop spans 15 amino acids. CDR3 loop: CASTLRSRRSYGYTF. The DNA of the CDR3 is TGTGCCAGCACGCTCCGAAGTAGGCGGAGCTATGGCTACACCTTC.

CDR3 residues: CASSVQSEQFF. The CDR3 DNA is TGTGCCAGCAGTGTACAATCTGAGCAGTTCTTC. The chain is built from TRBV2 and TRBJ2-1; no reliable D call. V lost 4 bases and J lost 9, with 7 bases in between. Germline loops: CDR1 SNHLY, CDR2 FYNNEI. The CDR3 runs 11 residues.

The sample holds a few counts of this clone. The chain couples TRBV6-4 to TRBJ2-3; 10 bases are a match to TRBD2. This CDR3 is 16 amino acids long. The V gene's germline CDR1 is MRHNA and CDR2 SNTAGT. With 0 bases clipped from V and 1 base from J, the junction kept 1 base outside the gene matches. CDR3 amino acids: CASSDSAGGGTDTQYF. CDR3 bases: TGTGCCAGCAGTGACTCAGCGGGAGGGGGCACAGATACGCAGTATTTT.

The J gene is TRBJ1-5, the V gene TRBV19, with D uncertain. Germline V gene lookup returns CDR1 LNHDA and CDR2 SQIVND (reference sequence). Trimming left V 5 bases short and J 0 bases short, with 8 bases between. The CDR3 extends over 14 amino acids. CDR3 sequence reads: CASSRQYSNQPQHF. The CDR3 coding sequence is TGTGCCAGTAGTCGGCAATATAGCAATCAGCCCCAGCATTTT.

The rearrangement joins TRBV3-1 (or the pseudogene TRBV3-2) to TRBJ1-3, with D possibly being TRBD1 (6 bases). Germline V gene data show CDR1 as LGHDT and CDR2 as YNNKEL (reference sequence). This CDR3 has 16 residues. V dropped 7 bases and J dropped 0 bases, with 16 bases sitting between them. CDR3 coding DNA: TGTGCCAGCACCCCCGAGGGGGGATTCTCTGGAAACACCATATATTTT. Protein: CASTPEGGFSGNTIYF.

J is TRBJ1-1 and V is TRBV9; D is perhaps TRBD1 (6 bases). The CDR3 runs to 13 residues. With 5 bases removed from V and 2 bases from J, the gap between germline ends came to 10 bases. CDR1 is SGDLS, CDR2 YYNGEE, per germline. The CDR3 spells CASSLQGNTEAFF. CDR3 sequence (DNA): TGTGCCAGCAGTTTACAGGGCAACACTGAAGCTTTCTTT.

The rearrangement joins TRBV29-1 to TRBJ1-1; D perhaps matches TRBD1 (6 bases). Germline V lookup: CDR1 SQVTM, CDR2 ANQGSEA. The V end lost 3 bases, the J end lost 0 bases, and 17 bases lay between the germline ends. The CDR3 covers 16 residues. The DNA for the CDR3 is TGCAGCGTTGACGCGGGGGCAGCATTCATGAACACTGAAGCTTTCTTT. This sequence encodes CSVDAGAAFMNTEAFF. Filled out from reference TRBV29-1 and TRBJ1-1, the complete variable domain reads SAVISQKPSRDICQRGTSLTIQCQVDSQVTMMFWYRQQPGQSLTLIATANQGSEATYESGFVIDKFPISRPNLTFSTLTVSNMSPEDSSIYLCSVDAGAAFMNTEAFFGQGTRLTVV.

This clone was observed a single time. This chain connects TRBV18 to TRBJ2-5, with D perhaps TRBD2 (6 bases). Germline V gives CDR1 KGHSH, CDR2 LQKENI. V lost 8 bases, J lost 5 bases, and 9 bases lay in between. This CDR3 comprises 11 residues. The CDR3 region has the DNA TGTGCCAGCCAGGGAGGCGAGACCCAGTACTTC. This encodes CASQGGETQYF.

CDR3 sequence: CASSYPGAHEQYF. CDR3 sequence (DNA): TGTGCCAGCAGCTACCCAGGGGCCCACGAGCAGTACTTC. The V and J genes are TRBV7-9 and TRBJ2-7; weak D call: TRBD1 (6 bases). The CDR3 consists of 13 residues. Trimming removed 4 bases from V and 5 bases from J, with 12 bases in between. Germline CDR1 SEHNR, CDR2 FQNEAQ (reference sequence).

In the case of this clone: This may arise from a read error, as a much more abundant clone is one base away. The J gene is TRBJ1-5, the V gene TRBV6-4; no firm D call. Germline V gene lookup returns CDR1 MRHNA and CDR2 SNTAGT. Trimming removed 4 bases from V and 1 base from J, with 2 bases in between. This CDR3 is built from 12 residues. In DNA form, the CDR3 reads TGTGCCAGCAGTGGGAGCAATCAGCCCCAGCATTTT. Amino acids: CASSGSNQPQHF.